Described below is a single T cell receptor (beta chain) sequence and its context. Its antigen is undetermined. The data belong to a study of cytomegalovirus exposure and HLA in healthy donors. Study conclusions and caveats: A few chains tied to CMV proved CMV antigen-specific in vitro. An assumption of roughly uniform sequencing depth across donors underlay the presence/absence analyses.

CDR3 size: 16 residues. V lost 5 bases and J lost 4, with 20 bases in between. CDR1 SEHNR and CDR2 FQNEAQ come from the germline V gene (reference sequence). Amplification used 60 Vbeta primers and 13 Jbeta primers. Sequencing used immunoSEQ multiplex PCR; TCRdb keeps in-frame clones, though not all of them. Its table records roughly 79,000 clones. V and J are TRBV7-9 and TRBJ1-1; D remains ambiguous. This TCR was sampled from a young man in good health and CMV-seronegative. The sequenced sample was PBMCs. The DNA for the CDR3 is TGTGCCAGCAGCCCCTACTCGGGGAGGAGGATCACTGAAGCTTTCTTT. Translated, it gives CASSPYSGRRITEAFF. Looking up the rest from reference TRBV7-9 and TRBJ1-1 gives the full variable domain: DTGVSQNPRHKITKRGQNVTFRCDPISEHNRLYWYRQTLGQGPEFLTYFQNEAQLEKSRLLSDRFSAERPKGSFSTLEIQRTEQGDSAMYLCASSPYSGRRITEAFFGQGTRLTVV.